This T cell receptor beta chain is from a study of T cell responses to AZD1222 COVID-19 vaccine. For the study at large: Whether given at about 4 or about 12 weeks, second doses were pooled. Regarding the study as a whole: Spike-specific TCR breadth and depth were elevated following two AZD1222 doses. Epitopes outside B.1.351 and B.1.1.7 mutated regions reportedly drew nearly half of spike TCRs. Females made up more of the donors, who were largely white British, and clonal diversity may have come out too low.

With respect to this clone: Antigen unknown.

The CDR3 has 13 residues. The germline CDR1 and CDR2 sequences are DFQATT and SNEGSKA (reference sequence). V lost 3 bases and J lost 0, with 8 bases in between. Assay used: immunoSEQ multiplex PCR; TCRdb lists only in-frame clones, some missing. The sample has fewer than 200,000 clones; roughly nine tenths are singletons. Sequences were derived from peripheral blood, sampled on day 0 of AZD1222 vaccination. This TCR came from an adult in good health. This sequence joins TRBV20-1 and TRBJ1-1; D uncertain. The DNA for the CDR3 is TGCAGTGCTAGTGCCCACTTGAACACTGAAGCTTTCTTT. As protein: CSASAHLNTEAFF.